This T cell receptor (beta chain) comes out of a study of shared clonotypes between healthy human individuals. This clone was recorded only once. J gave up 4 bases and V 1 base, and 10 bases lay outside the gene matches. This CDR3 spans 17 amino acids. The germline CDR1 and CDR2 sequences are KGHSH and LQKENI. Repertoires were generated with immunoSEQ multiplex PCR, while TCRdb's copy carries only in-frame clones and drops some. Found here are 450,000 to 500,000 clones, 70% to 85% of them singletons; the top ten hold around 12%. The chain links TRBV18 to TRBJ2-5, with 9 positions matching TRBD1. The clonotype comes from a woman between 35 and 50 years old in good health. Some clones in this sample may be carry-over from other donors' samples. Input material: PBMCs. The CDR3 protein is CASSPLITGGATETQYF. CDR3 nucleotides: TGTGCCAGCTCACCACTAATTACAGGGGGCGCGACAGAGACCCAGTACTTC.